These T cell receptor beta chains were read from a single sample in a study of CD8+CD57+ T cells in acquired aplastic anemia. TCRdb reprocessed the reads via MiXCR and lists one record per CDR3 protein. Among around 150,000 distinct CDR3 sequences, around two fifths were seen once, and the ten largest hold around 8.4%. The sequencing sample was made of sorted CD4+, CD8+, or CD8+CD57+ T cells (not recorded which) from PBMCs. The receptors come from a human donor in good health, serving as a control. Both conserved end residues are part of each CDR3. The D gene is left open where the match is weak. A clone size is listed for some rows: how often the clone was seen (once, few, many), or a class if it is expanded.

NA	NA	TRBJ2-2	TRBV9	TGTGCCAGCAGCCGACCAGACGGGGAGCTGTTTTTT	CASSRPDGELFF
many	NA	TRBJ2-3	TRBV4-2	TGTGCCAGCAGCCAAGACCCCTCCAGGGCGGATACGCAGTATTTT	CASSQDPSRADTQYF
many	NA	TRBJ1-2	TRBV19	TGTGCCAGTATGGGGACTGATTACTATGGCTACACCTTC	CASMGTDYYGYTF
few	NA	TRBJ1-1	TRBV10-3	TGTGCCAGCAGTCTTACAAGGGGCGAGAGGACTGAAGCTTTCTTT	CASSLTRGERTEAFF
many	NA	TRBJ2-6	TRBV28	TGTGCCAGCAGTTTTTACTCTGGGGCCAACGTCCTGACTTTC	CASSFYSGANVLTF
many	TRBD2	TRBJ2-7	TRBV5-4	TGTGCCAGCAGCTCTGGACTAGACCGGCGCGAGCAGTACTTC	CASSSGLDRREQYF
many	NA	TRBJ1-1	TRBV4-1	TGCGCCAGCAGCCAATTGCCGGGACCACAGAACACTGAAGCTTTCTTT	CASSQLPGPQNTEAFF
few	TRBD2	TRBJ2-3	TRBV2	TGTGCCAGCAGTGAGGATCTCGGGTTACTAGCGGGAGGCCCCACAGATACGCAGTATTTT	CASSEDLGLLAGGPTDTQYF
many	NA	TRBJ1-2	TRBV7-8	TGTGCCAGCAGCTTAGAAAGGGGTGGCTATGGCTACACCTTC	CASSLERGGYGYTF
few	NA	TRBJ2-3	TRBV6-2/TRBV6-3	TGTGCCAGCAGTTACCGCCTGGACAGAACGACAGATACGCGGTATTTT	CASSYRLDRTTDTRYF
many	NA	TRBJ1-2	TRBV9	TGTGCCAGCAGCTCCCCGGCGGACTATGGCTACACCTTC	CASSSPADYGYTF
NA	TRBD1	TRBJ1-6	TRBV9	TGTGCCAGCAGCTCGGGGGACAGGGAAAATTCACCCCTCCACTTT	CASSSGDRENSPLHF
NA	NA	TRBJ2-7	TRBV24-1	TGTGCCACCTTGAACTACCACCACTCCTACGAGCAGTACTTC	CATLNYHHSYEQYF
NA	NA	TRBJ2-7	TRBV24-1	TGTGCCACCAGTGCCCAGGGCCCCTACGAGCAGTACTTC	CATSAQGPYEQYF
many	NA	TRBJ1-3	TRBV5-8	TGTGCCAGCAGCAGGCGTGGAAACACCATATATTTT	CASSRRGNTIYF
few	TRBD1	TRBJ1-1	TRBV6-1	TGTGCCAGCAGTGGGGACAGGGGGCGCGAGGGCACTGAAGCTTTCTTT	CASSGDRGREGTEAFF
many	NA	TRBJ2-7	TRBV12-3/TRBV12-4	TGTGCCAGCAGTTTGAACAACTACGAGCAGTACTTC	CASSLNNYEQYF
many	NA	TRBJ1-1	TRBV3-1	TGTGCCAGCAGCCAAGAGGGAGGGGGGGCTTTCTTT	CASSQEGGGAFF
many	TRBD2	TRBJ2-1	TRBV5-1	TGCGCCAGCAGCTTGGGGTGGGGTGAAGCTAGCGGGAGGTCCCATGAGCAGTTCTTC	CASSLGWGEASGRSHEQFF
NA	NA	TRBJ1-1	TRBV19	TGTGCCAGTCGGGGTCGCACTGAAGCTTTCTTT	CASRGRTEAFF
many	NA	TRBJ2-7	TRBV18	TGTGCCAGCTCAGGGGGAGGCGAGCAGTACTTC	CASSGGGEQYF
few	NA	TRBJ2-2	TRBV6-1	TGTGCCAGCAGGGTATGGACCCTCGCCACCGGGGAGCTGTTTTTT	CASRVWTLATGELFF
many	TRBD1	TRBJ2-1	TRBV5-1	TGCGCCAGCAGCTCGCTGGGACAGGGACTCTACAATGAGCAGTTCTTC	CASSSLGQGLYNEQFF
many	TRBD1	TRBJ1-2	TRBV5-4	TGTGCCAGCAGTCTGGACAGGGAGAACTATGGCTACACCTTC	CASSLDRENYGYTF
many	NA	TRBJ2-1	TRBV3-1	TGTGCCAGCAGCCAAGTCATACGGGCCTCCGTCAATGAGCAGTTCTTC	CASSQVIRASVNEQFF
many	TRBD1	TRBJ2-7	TRBV4-1	TGCGCCAGCAGCCGACCCTCAGGGGGCTGGAACGAGCAGTACTTC	CASSRPSGGWNEQYF
NA	NA	TRBJ1-2	TRBV19	TGTGCCAGTAGTGGGGGTGAGGCAGGAAATGGCTACACCTTC	CASSGGEAGNGYTF
NA	TRBD1	TRBJ2-7	TRBV19	TGTGCCAGTAGTTTCGGGACAGGGGGCCACGAGCAGTACTTC	CASSFGTGGHEQYF
few	NA	TRBJ2-1	TRBV19	TGTGCCAGCAATACAGGGTCCACCTACAATGAGCAGTTCTTC	CASNTGSTYNEQFF
NA	NA	TRBJ2-1	TRBV5-4	TGTGCCATTTCAAACAAAGACCCCTCCTACAATGAGCAGTTCTTC	CAISNKDPSYNEQFF
NA	TRBD1	TRBJ2-1	TRBV28	TGTGCCAGCAGTCCGCTGCACAGGGGCTTTGACAATGAGCAGTTCTTC	CASSPLHRGFDNEQFF
NA	TRBD1	TRBJ1-6	TRBV20-1	TGCAGTGCTAGAGCCACAGGGGAGAGTTCACCCCTCCACTTT	CSARATGESSPLHF
few	NA	TRBJ2-7	TRBV19	TGTGCCAGTAGCGCTACAGGGAAGAGCTCCTACGAGCAGTACTTC	CASSATGKSSYEQYF
many	TRBD1	TRBJ2-3	TRBV5-1	TGCGCCAGCAGCTTCGGACAGGCCAGCACAGATACGCAGTATTTT	CASSFGQASTDTQYF
NA	NA	TRBJ2-5	TRBV7-3	TGTGCCAGCGGGACAAGTTCGGGGACCCAGTACTTC	CASGTSSGTQYF
NA	TRBD1	TRBJ1-1	TRBV11-3	TGTGCCAGCAGCTTCGCCGGGACAGGGGACGCTCAAGCTTTCTTT	CASSFAGTGDAQAFF
NA	TRBD1	TRBJ2-7	TRBV19	TGTGCCAGTAGTCCGAGACAGGGGGCTTCCTACGAGCAGTACTTC	CASSPRQGASYEQYF
few	TRBD2	TRBJ2-5	TRBV5-6	TGTGCCAGCAGCTTGGGGACTAGACAAGAGACCCAGTACTTC	CASSLGTRQETQYF
many	NA	TRBJ2-4	TRBV7-6	TGTGCCAGCAGCTTTGTCGTAGCCAAAAACATTCAGTACTTC	CASSFVVAKNIQYF
once	NA	TRBJ2-2	TRBV11-2	TGTGCCAGCAGTTCGTCAGCCGGGGAGCTGTTTTTT	CASSSSAGELFF